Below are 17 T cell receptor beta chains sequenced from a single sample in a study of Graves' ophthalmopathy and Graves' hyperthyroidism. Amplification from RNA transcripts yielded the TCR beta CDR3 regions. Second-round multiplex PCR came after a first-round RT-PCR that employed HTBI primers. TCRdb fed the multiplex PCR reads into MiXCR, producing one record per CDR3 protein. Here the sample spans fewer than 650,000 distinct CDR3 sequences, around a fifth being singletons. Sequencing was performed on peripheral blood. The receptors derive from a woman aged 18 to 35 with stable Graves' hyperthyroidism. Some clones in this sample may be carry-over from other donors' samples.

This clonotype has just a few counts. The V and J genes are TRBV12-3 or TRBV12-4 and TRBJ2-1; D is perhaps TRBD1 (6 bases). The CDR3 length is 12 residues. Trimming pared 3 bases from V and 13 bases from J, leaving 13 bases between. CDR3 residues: CASSFRWDTQFF. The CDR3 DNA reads TGTGCCAGCAGTTTCCGTTGGGACACCCAGTTCTTC.

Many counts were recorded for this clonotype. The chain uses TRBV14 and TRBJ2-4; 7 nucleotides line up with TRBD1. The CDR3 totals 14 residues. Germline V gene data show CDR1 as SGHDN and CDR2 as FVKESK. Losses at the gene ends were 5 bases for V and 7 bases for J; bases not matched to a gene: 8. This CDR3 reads CASSTTGDLNIQYF. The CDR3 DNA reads TGTGCCAGCAGCACTACAGGGGATTTGAACATTCAGTACTTC.

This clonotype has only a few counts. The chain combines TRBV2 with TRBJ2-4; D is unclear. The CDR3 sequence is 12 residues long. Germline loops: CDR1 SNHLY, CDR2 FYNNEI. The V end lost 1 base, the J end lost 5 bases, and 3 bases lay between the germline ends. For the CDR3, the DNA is TGTGCCAGCAGTGAAGAGGAAAACATTCAGTACTTC. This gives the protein CASSEEENIQYF. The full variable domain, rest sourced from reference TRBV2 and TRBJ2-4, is EPEVTQTPSHQVTQMGQEVILRCVPISNHLYFYWYRQILGQKVEFLVSFYNNEISEKSEIFDDQFSVERPDGSNFTLKIRSTKLEDSAMYFCASSEEENIQYFGAGTRLSVL.

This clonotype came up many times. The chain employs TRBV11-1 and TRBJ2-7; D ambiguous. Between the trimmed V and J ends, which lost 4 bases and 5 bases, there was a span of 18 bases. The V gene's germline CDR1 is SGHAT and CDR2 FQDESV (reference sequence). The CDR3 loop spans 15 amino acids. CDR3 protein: CASSYEGVGLDEQYF. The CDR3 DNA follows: TGTGCCAGCAGCTACGAAGGAGTTGGGCTGGACGAGCAGTACTTC.

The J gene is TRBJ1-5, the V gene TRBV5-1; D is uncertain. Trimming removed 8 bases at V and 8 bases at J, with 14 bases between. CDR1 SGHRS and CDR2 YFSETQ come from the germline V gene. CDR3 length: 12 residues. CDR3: CARNGGVEPQHF. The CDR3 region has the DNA TGCGCCAGGAACGGCGGTGTGGAGCCCCAGCATTTT.

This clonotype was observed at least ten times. CDR3 DNA sequence: TGTGCCAGCAGTTACTTTGACGAGCAGTACTTC. This sequence encodes CASSYFDEQYF. The chain uses TRBV6-2 or TRBV6-3 and TRBJ2-7; D is unclear. Trimming stripped 1 base from V and 5 bases from J, with 3 bases between. In germline, CDR1 is MNHEY, CDR2 SVGEGT. CDR3 length: 11 amino acids.

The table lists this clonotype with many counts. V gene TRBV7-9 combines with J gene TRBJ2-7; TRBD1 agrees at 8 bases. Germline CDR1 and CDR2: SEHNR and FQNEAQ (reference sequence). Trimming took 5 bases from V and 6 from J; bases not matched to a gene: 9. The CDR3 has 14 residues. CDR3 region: CASSPPGQATEQYF. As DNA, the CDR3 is TGTGCCAGCAGCCCCCCGGGACAGGCGACCGAGCAGTACTTC.

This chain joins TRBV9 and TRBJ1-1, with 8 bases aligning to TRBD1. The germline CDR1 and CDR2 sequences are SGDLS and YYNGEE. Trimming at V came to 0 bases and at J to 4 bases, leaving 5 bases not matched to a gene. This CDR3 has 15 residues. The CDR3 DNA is TGTGCCAGCAGCGTAGAAAGTACAGGGGGCACTGAAGCTTTCTTT. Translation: CASSVESTGGTEAFF.

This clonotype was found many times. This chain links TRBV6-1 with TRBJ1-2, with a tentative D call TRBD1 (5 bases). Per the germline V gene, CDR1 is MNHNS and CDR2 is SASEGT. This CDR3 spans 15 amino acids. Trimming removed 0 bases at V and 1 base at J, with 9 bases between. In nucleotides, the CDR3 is TGTGCCAGCAGTGAAGCGGGGCCGGTTAACTATGGCTACACCTTC. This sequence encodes CASSEAGPVNYGYTF.

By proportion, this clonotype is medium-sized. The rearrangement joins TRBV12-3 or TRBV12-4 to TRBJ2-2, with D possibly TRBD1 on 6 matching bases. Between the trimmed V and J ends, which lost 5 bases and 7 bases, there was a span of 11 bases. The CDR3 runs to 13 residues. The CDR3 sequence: CASSADSHGELFF. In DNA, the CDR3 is TGTGCCAGCAGTGCGGACAGCCACGGGGAGCTGTTTTTT.

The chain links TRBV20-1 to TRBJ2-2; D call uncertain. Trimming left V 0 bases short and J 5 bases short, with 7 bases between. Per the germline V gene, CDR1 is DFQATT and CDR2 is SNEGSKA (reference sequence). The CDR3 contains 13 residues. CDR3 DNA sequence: TGCAGTGCTAGAGAAGTGAGGACCGGGGAGCTGTTTTTT. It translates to CSAREVRTGELFF.

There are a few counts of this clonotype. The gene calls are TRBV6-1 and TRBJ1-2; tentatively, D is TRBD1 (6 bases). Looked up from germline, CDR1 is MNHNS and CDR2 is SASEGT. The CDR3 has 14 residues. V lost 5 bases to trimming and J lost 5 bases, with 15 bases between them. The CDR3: CASSRRDIRYGYTF. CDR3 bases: TGTGCCAGCAGTCGAAGGGACATTAGATATGGCTACACCTTC.

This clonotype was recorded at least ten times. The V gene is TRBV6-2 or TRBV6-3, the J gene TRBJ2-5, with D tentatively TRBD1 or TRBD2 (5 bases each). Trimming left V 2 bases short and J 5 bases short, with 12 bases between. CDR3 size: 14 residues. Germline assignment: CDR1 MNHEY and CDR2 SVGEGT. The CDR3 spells CASSYGAGGETQYF. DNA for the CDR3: TGTGCCAGCAGTTACGGGGCAGGAGGCGAGACCCAGTACTTC.

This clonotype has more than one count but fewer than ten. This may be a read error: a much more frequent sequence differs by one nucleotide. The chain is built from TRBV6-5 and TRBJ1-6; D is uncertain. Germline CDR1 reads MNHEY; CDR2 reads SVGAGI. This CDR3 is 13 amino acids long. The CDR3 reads CASSYSRNSHLHF. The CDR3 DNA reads TGTGCCAGCAGTTACTCGCGGAATTCACACCTCCACTTT.

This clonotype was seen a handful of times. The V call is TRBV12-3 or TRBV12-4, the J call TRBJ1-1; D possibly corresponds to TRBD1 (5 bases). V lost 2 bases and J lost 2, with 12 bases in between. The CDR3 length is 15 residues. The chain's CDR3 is CASSLRGRVNTEAFF. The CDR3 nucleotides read TGTGCCAGCAGTTTACGGGGCAGGGTTAACACTGAAGCTTTCTTT.

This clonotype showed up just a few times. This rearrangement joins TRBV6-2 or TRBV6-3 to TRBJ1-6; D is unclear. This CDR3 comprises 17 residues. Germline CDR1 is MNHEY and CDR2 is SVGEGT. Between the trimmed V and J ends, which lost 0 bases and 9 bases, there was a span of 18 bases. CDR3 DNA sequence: TGTGCCAGCAGTTACTCCGCGTGGCGTATTCCAGTTTCACCCCTCCACTTT. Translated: CASSYSAWRIPVSPLHF.

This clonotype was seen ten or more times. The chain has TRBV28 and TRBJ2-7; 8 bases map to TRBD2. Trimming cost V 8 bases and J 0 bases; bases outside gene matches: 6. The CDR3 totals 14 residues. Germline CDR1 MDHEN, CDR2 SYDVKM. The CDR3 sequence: CASRGSGTSYEQYF. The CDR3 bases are TGTGCCAGCCGCGGTAGCGGGACCTCCTACGAGCAGTACTTC.